This T cell receptor beta chain emerged from a study of T cells after yellow fever vaccination. V was cut by 4 bases and J by 7 bases, with 15 bases left in between. The CDR3 loop spans 14 amino acids. Germline V gives CDR1 SGHDT, CDR2 YYEEEE. TCRdb passed the 5' RACE reads through MiXCR, listing each CDR3 protein once. The sample holds 350,000 or so distinct CDR3 sequences, 7% to 10% seen once. This clonotype was observed many times. The clonotype was recovered from a man between 18 and 35 years old who received the YFV17D yellow fever vaccine. The sample was PBMCs, taken roughly 45 days after the first yellow fever vaccination. The gene calls are TRBV5-6 and TRBJ1-5; TRBD1 might be the D (5 bases). DNA for the CDR3: TGTGCCAGCAGCCGACGGGGGTTTGAGCAGCCCCAGCATTTT. This codes for CASSRRGFEQPQHF.